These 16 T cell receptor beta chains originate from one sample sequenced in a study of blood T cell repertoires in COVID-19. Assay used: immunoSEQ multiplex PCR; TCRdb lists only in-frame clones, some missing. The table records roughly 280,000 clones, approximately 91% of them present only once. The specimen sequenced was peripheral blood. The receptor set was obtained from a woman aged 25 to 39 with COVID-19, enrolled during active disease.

The DNA for the CDR3 is TGTGCCAGCAGCTTCACAGGGGGCTCTGGGGCCAACGTCCTGACTTTC. It is translated as CASSFTGGSGANVLTF. This chain connects TRBV11-2 to TRBJ2-6; 8 bases are a match to TRBD1. Per the germline V gene, CDR1 is SGHAT and CDR2 is FQNNGV. CDR3 length equals 16 residues. The V gene end was trimmed by 3 bases and the J gene end by 0 bases; junction bases not matched to a gene: 1.

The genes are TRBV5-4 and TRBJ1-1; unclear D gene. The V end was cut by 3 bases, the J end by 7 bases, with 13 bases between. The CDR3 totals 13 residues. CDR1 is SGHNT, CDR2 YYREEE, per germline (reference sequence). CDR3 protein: CASSSPAGGEAFF. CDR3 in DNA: TGTGCCAGCAGCTCCCCTGCCGGAGGTGAAGCTTTCTTT.

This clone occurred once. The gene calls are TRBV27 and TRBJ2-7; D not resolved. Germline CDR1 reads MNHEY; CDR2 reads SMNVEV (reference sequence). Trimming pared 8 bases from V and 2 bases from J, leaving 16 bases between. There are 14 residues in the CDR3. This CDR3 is CASAPSDITYEQYF. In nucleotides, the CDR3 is TGTGCCAGCGCCCCCTCCGACATTACCTACGAGCAGTACTTC.

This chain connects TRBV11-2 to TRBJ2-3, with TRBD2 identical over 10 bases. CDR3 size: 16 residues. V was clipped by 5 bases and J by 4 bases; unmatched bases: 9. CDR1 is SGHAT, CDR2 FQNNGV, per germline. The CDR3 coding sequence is TGTGCCAGCAGCCCGACTAGCGGGTTGGGGGCAGATACGCAGTATTTT. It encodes CASSPTSGLGADTQYF.

In DNA form, the CDR3 reads TGTGCCAGCAGTTTCCTCCTACCGACAGGGCCTAATGAAAAACTGTTTTTT. Translated, it gives CASSFLLPTGPNEKLFF. The V call is TRBV28, the J call TRBJ1-4, with 7 bases aligning to TRBD1. Trimming removed 3 bases from V and 3 bases from J; junction bases left unmatched: 10. The CDR3 has 17 residues. Per germline, CDR1 MDHEN and CDR2 SYDVKM. The variable domain in full, completed from reference TRBV28 and TRBJ1-4, reads DVKVTQSSRYLVKRTGEKVFLECVQDMDHENMFWYRQDPGLGLRLIYFSYDVKMKEKGDIPEGYSVSREKKERFSLILESASTNQTSMYLCASSFLLPTGPNEKLFFGSGTQLSVL.

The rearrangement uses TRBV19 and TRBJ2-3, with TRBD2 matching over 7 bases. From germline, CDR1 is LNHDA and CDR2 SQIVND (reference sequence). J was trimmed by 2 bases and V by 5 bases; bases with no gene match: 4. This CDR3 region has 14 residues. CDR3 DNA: TGTGCCAGTAGTCCGGGACTACTCACAGATACGCAGTATTTT. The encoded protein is CASSPGLLTDTQYF.

The CDR3 reads CASSASRDRDREKLFF. The CDR3, as DNA: TGTGCCAGCAGTGCGAGCCGGGACAGGGATCGAGAAAAACTGTTTTTT. This sequence joins TRBV6-1 and TRBJ1-4, with TRBD1 matching 9 bases. The CDR3 runs 16 residues. Germline V gene data show CDR1 as MNHNS and CDR2 as SASEGT. With 4 bases clipped from V and 8 bases from J, the junction kept 11 bases outside the gene matches.

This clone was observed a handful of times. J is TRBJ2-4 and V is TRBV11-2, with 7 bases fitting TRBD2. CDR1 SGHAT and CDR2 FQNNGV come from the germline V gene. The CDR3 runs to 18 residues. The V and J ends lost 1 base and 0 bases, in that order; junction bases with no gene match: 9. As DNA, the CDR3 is TGTGCCAGCAGCTTAGTTTTCCAGGGAGGGGTAGCCAAAAACATTCAGTACTTC. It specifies CASSLVFQGGVAKNIQYF.

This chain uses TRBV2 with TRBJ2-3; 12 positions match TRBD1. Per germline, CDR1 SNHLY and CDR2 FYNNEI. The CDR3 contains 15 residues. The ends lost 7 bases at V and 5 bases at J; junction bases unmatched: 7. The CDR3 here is CASTAGTGGKDTQYF. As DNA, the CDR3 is TGTGCCAGCACCGCAGGGACAGGGGGCAAAGATACGCAGTATTTT.

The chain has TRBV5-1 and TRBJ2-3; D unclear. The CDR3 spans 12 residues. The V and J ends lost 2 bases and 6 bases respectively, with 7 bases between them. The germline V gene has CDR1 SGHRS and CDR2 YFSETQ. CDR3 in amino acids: CASSFTWDTQYF. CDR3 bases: TGCGCCAGCAGCTTCACTTGGGATACGCAGTATTTT. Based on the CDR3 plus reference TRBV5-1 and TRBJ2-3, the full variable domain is KAGVTQTPRYLIKTRGQQVTLSCSPISGHRSVSWYQQTPGQGLQFLFEYFSETQRNKGNFPGRFSGRQFSNSRSEMNVSTLELGDSALYLCASSFTWDTQYFGPGTRLTVL.

The CDR3 here is CAISGDRGGEKLFF. The CDR3 DNA sequence: TGTGCCATCAGTGGGGACAGGGGCGGTGAAAAACTGTTTTTT. This chain links TRBV10-3 with TRBJ1-4; TRBD1 matches 10 bases. CDR3 length equals 14 residues. Trimming took 4 bases from V and 7 from J; bases not matched to a gene: 3. CDR1 is ENHRY, CDR2 SYGVKD, per germline.

CDR3 bases: TGTGCCAGCAGTGGGACACTAGCGGGAGGGTCCTTGGGTACGCAGTATTTT. Protein product: CASSGTLAGGSLGTQYF. The V gene is TRBV6-1, the J gene TRBJ2-3; 13 bases are shared with TRBD2. The CDR3 is 17 amino acids. Trimming cost V 4 bases and J 8 bases; bases outside gene matches: 12. CDR1 and CDR2 from the germline V gene are MNHNS and SASEGT.

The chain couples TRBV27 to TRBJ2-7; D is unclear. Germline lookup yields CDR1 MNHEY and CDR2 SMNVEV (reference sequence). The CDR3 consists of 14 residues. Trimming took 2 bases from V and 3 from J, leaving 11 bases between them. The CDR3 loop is CASSLGGYVYEQYF. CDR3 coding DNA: TGTGCCAGCAGTTTAGGCGGCTATGTCTACGAGCAGTACTTC.

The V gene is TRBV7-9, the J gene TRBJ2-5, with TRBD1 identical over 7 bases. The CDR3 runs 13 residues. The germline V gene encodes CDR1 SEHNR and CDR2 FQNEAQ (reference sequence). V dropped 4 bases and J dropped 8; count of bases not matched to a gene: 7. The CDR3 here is CASSSSDRPTQYF. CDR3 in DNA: TGTGCCAGCAGCTCGTCGGACAGGCCAACCCAGTACTTC. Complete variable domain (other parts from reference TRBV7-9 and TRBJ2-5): DTGVSQNPRHKITKRGQNVTFRCDPISEHNRLYWYRQTLGQGPEFLTYFQNEAQLEKSRLLSDRFSAERPKGSFSTLEIQRTEQGDSAMYLCASSSSDRPTQYFGPGTRLLVL.

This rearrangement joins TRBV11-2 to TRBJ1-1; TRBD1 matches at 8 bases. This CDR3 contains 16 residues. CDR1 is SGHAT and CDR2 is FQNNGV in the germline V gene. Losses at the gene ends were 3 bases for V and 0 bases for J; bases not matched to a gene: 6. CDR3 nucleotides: TGTGCCAGCAGCTTCCCCTGGACAGGGATGAACACTGAAGCTTTCTTT. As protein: CASSFPWTGMNTEAFF.

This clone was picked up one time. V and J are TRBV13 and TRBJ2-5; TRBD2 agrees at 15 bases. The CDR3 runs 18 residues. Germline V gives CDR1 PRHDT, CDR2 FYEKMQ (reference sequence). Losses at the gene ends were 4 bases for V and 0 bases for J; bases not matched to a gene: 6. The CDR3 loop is CASSSSGLAGGYQETQYF. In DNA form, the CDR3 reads TGTGCCAGCAGCTCCTCTGGACTAGCGGGAGGGTACCAAGAGACCCAGTACTTC.